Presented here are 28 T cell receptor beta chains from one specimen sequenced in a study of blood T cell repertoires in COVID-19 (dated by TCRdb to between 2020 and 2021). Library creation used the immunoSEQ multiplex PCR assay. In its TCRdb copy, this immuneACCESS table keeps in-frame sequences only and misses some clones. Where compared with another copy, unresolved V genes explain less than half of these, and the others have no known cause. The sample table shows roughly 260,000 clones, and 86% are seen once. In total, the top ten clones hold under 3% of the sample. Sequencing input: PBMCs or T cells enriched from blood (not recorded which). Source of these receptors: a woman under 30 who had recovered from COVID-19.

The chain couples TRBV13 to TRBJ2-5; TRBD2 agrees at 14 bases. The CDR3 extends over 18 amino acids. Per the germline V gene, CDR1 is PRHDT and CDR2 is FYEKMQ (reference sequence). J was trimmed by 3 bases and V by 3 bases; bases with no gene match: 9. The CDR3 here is CASSFRLAGGARKETQYF. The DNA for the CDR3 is TGTGCCAGCAGCTTCCGACTAGCGGGGGGGGCAAGGAAAGAGACCCAGTACTTC.

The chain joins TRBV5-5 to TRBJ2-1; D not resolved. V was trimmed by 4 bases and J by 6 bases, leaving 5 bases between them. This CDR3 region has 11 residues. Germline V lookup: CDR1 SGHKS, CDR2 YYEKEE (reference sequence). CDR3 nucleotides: TGTGCCAGCAGCAATAGCAATGAGCAGTTCTTC. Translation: CASSNSNEQFF.

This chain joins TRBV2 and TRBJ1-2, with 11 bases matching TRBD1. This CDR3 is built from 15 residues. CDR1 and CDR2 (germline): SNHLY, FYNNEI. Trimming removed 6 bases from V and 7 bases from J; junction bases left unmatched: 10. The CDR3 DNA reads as TGTGCCAGCAGGAAGCGCTCCGGGACAGGGGGTGGCTACACCTTC. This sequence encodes CASRKRSGTGGGYTF.

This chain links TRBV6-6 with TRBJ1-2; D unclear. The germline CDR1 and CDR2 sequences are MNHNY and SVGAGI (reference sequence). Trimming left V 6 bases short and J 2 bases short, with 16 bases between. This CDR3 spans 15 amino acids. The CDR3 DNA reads TGTGCCAGCAGGACTCGCGACGAAATCAACTATGGCTACACCTTC. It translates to CASRTRDEINYGYTF.

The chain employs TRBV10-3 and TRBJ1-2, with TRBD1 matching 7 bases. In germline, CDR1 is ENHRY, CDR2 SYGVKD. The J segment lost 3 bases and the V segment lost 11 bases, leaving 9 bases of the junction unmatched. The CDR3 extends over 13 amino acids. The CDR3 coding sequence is TGTGCCGCCCGTTTGGGACAGCACTATGGCTACACCTTC. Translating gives CAARLGQHYGYTF.

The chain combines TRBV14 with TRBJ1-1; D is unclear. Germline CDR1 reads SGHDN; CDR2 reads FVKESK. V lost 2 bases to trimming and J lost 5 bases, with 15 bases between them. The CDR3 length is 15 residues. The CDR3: CASSQRPRRGTEAFF. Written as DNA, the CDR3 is TGTGCCAGCAGCCAAAGACCCCGACGCGGTACTGAAGCTTTCTTT.

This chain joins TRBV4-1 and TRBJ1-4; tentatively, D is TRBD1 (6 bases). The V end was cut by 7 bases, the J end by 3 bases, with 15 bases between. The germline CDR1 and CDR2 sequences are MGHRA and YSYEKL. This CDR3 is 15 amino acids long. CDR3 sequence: CASTHRVGSNEKLFF. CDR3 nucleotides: TGCGCCAGCACCCACAGGGTTGGGTCTAATGAAAAACTGTTTTTT.

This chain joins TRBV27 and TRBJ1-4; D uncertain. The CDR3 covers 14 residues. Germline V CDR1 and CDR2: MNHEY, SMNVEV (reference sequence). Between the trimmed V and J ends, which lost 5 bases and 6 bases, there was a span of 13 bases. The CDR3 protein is CASSPREGDEKLFF. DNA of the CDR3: TGTGCCAGCAGTCCCCGCGAGGGCGATGAAAAACTGTTTTTT.

The CDR3, as DNA: TGTGCCAGCAGCAGGCCGGGTAGGGGTTATGGCTACACCTTC. As protein: CASSRPGRGYGYTF. This chain uses TRBV11-2 with TRBJ1-2; possibly TRBD1 for D (5 bases). Trimming pared 5 bases from V and 5 bases from J, leaving 15 bases between. CDR1 and CDR2 (germline): SGHAT, FQNNGV. The CDR3 runs to 14 residues.

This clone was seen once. In DNA, the CDR3 is TGTGCCAGCAGCCTACAGGGTGTGTATGGCTACACCTTC. Amino acids: CASSLQGVYGYTF. V is TRBV11-1 and J is TRBJ1-2; a possible D gene is TRBD1 (6 bases). Trimming left V 5 bases short and J 5 bases short, with 12 bases between. This CDR3 has 13 amino acids. Looked up from germline, CDR1 is SGHAT and CDR2 is FQDESV (reference sequence).

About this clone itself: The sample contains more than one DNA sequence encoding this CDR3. CDR3 in DNA: TGTGCCAGCAGCCAATCAGGGGTAGGAGAGACCCAGTACTTC. It encodes CASSQSGVGETQYF. The chain uses TRBV3-1 (or the pseudogene TRBV3-2) and TRBJ2-5; maybe TRBD1 (6 bases). Germline V gene sequence: CDR1 LGHDT, CDR2 YNNKEL (reference sequence). The CDR3 runs 14 residues. V lost 2 bases, J lost 4 bases, and 11 bases lay in between.

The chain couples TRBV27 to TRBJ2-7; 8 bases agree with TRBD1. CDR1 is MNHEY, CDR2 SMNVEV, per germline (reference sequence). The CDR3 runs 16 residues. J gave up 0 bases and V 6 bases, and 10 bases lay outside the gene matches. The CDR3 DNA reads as TGTGCCAGCAGCGTTACGACAGGGGATATCTCCTACGAGCAGTACTTC. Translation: CASSVTTGDISYEQYF.

The CDR3 bases are TGTGCCAGCAGGCGGGAGGGGGCCCACTACAATGAGCAGTTCTTC. Encoded protein: CASRREGAHYNEQFF. J is TRBJ2-1 and V is TRBV28, with TRBD2 matching over 9 bases. CDR1 is MDHEN, CDR2 SYDVKM, per germline. J was trimmed by 3 bases and V by 6 bases; bases with no gene match: 6. The CDR3 covers 15 residues.

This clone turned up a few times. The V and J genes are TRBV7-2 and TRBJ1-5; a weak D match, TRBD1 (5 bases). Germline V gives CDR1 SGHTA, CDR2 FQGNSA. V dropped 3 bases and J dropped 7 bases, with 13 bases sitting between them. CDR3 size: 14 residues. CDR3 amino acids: CASSLTPRGQPQHF. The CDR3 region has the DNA TGTGCCAGCAGCTTGACGCCTCGGGGGCAGCCCCAGCATTTT.

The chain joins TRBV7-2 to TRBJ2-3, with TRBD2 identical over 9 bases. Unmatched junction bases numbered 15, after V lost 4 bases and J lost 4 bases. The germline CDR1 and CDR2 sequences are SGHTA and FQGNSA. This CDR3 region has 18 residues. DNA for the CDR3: TGTGCCAGCAGCTCCCCAAGAGGCGGGGGGGGATTTGCAGATACGCAGTATTTT. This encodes CASSSPRGGGGFADTQYF.

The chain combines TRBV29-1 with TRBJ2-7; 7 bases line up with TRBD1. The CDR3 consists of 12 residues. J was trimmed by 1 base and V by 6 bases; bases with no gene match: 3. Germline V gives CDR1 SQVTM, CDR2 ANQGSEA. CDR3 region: CSVETGSYEQYF. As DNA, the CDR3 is TGCAGCGTGGAGACAGGGTCCTACGAGCAGTACTTC.

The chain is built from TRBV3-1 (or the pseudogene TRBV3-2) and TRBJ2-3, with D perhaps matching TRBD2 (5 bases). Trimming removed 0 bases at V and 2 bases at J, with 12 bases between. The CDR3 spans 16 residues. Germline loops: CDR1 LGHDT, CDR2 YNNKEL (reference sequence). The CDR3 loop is CASSQEGAEITDTQYF. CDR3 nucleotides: TGTGCCAGCAGCCAAGAAGGAGCGGAGATCACAGATACGCAGTATTTT.

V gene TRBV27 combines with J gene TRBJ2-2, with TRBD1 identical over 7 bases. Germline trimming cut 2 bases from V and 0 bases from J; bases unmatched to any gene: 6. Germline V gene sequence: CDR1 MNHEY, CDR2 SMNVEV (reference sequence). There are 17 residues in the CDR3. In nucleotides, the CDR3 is TGTGCCAGCAGTTTAACAACCGGGACAGCGAACACCGGGGAGCTGTTTTTT. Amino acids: CASSLTTGTANTGELFF.

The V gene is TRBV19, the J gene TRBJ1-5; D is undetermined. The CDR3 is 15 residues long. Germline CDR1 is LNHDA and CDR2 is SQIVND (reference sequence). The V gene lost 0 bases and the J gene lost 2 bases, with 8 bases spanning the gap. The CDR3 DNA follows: TGTGCCAGTAGTATAGAGGCAGTTCGCAATCAGCCCCAGCATTTT. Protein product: CASSIEAVRNQPQHF. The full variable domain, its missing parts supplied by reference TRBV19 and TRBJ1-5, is DGGITQSPKYLFRKEGQNVTLSCEQNLNHDAMYWYRQDPGQGLRLIYYSQIVNDFQKGDIAEGYSVSREKKESFPLTVTSAQKNPTAFYLCASSIEAVRNQPQHFGDGTRLSIL.

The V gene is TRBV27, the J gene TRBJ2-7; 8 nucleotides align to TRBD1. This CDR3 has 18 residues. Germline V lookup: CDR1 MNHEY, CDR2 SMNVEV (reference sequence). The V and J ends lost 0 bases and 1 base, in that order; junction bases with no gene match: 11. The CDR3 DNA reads TGTGCCAGCAGTTTATCCGGACAGGGCTTGGGGGGATCCTACGAGCAGTACTTC. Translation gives CASSLSGQGLGGSYEQYF.

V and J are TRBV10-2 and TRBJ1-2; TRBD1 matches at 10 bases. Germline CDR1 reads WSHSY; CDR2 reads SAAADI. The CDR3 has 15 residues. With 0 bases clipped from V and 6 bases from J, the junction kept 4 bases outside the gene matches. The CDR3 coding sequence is TGCGCCAGCAGTGAGTCGGGCGACAGGGGGCATGGCTACACCTTC. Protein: CASSESGDRGHGYTF.

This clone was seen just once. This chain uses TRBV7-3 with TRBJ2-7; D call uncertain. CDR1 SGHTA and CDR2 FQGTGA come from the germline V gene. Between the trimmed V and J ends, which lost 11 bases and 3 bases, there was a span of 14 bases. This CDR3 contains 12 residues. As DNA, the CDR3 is TGTGCCCCCACCCCGGTAGACTACGAGCAGTACTTC. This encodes CAPTPVDYEQYF.

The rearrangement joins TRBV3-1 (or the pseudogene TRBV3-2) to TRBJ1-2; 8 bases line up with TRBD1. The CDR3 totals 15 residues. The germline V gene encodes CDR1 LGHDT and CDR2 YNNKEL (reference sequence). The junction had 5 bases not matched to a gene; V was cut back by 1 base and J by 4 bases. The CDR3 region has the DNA TGTGCCAGCAGCCAAGGGGGGGGGACAGGCTATGGCTACACCTTC. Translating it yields CASSQGGGTGYGYTF.

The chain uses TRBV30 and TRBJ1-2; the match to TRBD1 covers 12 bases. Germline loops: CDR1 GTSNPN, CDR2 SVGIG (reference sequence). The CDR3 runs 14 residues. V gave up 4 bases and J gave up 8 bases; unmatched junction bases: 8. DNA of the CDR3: TGTGCCTGGACCGTCCTTGGGACAGGGGGCGGCTACACCTTC. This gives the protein CAWTVLGTGGGYTF.

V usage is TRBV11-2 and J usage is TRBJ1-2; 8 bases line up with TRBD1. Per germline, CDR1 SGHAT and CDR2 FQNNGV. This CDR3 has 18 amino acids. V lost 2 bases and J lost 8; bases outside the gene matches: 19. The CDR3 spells CASSLSVLGAGGQRGYTF. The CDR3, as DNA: TGTGCCAGCAGCTTATCCGTTTTGGGGGCAGGGGGCCAGCGGGGCTACACCTTC.

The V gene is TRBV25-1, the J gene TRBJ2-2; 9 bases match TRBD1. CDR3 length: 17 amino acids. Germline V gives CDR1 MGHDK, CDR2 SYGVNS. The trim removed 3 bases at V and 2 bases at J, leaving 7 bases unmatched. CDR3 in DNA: TGTGCCAGCAGTGATTTGCGGGGACAGGGTAACACCGGGGAGCTGTTTTTT. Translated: CASSDLRGQGNTGELFF.

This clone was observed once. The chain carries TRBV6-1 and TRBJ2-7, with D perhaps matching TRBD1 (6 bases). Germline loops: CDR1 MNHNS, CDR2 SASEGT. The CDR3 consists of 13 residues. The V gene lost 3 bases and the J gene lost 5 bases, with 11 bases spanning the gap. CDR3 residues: CASSDARGDEQYF. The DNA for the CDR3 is TGTGCCAGCAGTGACGCCAGGGGCGACGAGCAGTACTTC.

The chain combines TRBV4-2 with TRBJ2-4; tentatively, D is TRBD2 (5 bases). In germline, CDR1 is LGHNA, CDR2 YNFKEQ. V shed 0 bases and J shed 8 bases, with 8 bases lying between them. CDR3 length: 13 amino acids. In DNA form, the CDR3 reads TGTGCCAGCAGCCAAGAACGGGGAGACATTCAGTACTTC. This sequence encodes CASSQERGDIQYF.